This TCR beta chain was sequenced during a study of CD8 T cells in Susac syndrome. Reverse transcription used roughly 0.45 to 1 ug RNA and random hexamers. Across 54 Vbeta and 13 Jbeta, immunoSEQ multiplex PCR amplified TCR beta CDR3. TCRdb used MiXCR to reprocess the immunoSEQ multiplex PCR reads, holding one entry per CDR3 protein. The sample has 300,000 or so distinct CDR3 sequences, about 90% seen once. Germline values: CDR1 MNHNS, CDR2 SASEGT. The CDR3 runs to 13 residues. V was trimmed by 8 bases and J by 9 bases, leaving 20 bases between them. On this clonotype itself: The antigen remains unidentified.

Multiple sclerosis controls were treatment-naive patients with stable or active relapsing-remitting disease. While CD8+ and CD4+ T cells were isolated negatively, TEMRA cells were enriched by FACS. Study-wide points: In its TCR sequencing and HLA analysis, the study acknowledged that the number of individuals was relatively small.

Sequencing used CD4+ T cells from PBMCs. The TCR sequence derives from a human donor with multiple sclerosis. The chain employs TRBV6-1 and TRBJ2-7; D not certain. CDR3 DNA sequence: TGTGCCAGCCGCCCGTCCATGTCCGGCGGGCAGTACTTC. Its protein is CASRPSMSGGQYF.